These T cell receptor beta chains were read from a single sample in a study of T cell responses to AZD1222 COVID-19 vaccine. The protocol was immunoSEQ multiplex PCR, while the TCRdb copy is restricted to in-frame clones and leaves out a portion. The sample has 120,000 to 150,000 clones; 85% to 90% are singletons. The sequencing here drew on peripheral blood, taken on day 0 of AZD1222 vaccination. The receptors were sampled from an adult in good health. Both conserved end residues are part of each CDR3.

V gene: TRBV21-1; CDR3 length: 12; J gene: TRBJ2-3; CDR3 protein: CASSKDGVTQYF
V gene: TRBV7-8; CDR3 length: 13; J gene: TRBJ1-1; CDR3 protein: CASSPPSGREAFF
V gene: TRBV5-1; CDR3 length: 15; J gene: TRBJ2-3; CDR3 protein: CASSLAGDRTDTQYF
V gene: TRBV28; CDR3 length: 15; J gene: TRBJ2-3; CDR3 protein: CASSPGGWVADTQYF
V gene: TRBV30; CDR3 length: 13; J gene: TRBJ1-6; CDR3 protein: CAWSRDTNSPLHF
V gene: TRBV9; CDR3 length: 15; J gene: TRBJ2-7; CDR3 protein: CASSVGETGVHEQYF
V gene: TRBV7-9; CDR3 length: 15; J gene: TRBJ2-7; CDR3 protein: CASSLGAGYSYEQYF
V gene: TRBV7-2; CDR3 length: 15; J gene: TRBJ1-5; CDR3 protein: CASSLVGQLNQPQHF
V gene: TRBV7-2; CDR3 length: 15; J gene: TRBJ1-2; CDR3 protein: CASTRGVAGDYGYTF
V gene: TRBV6-6; CDR3 length: 13; J gene: TRBJ2-5; CDR3 protein: CASSYSRGVTQYF
V gene: TRBV25-1; CDR3 length: 13; J gene: TRBJ2-1; CDR3 protein: CASSEYKAGEQFF
V gene: TRBV19; CDR3 length: 14; J gene: TRBJ1-6; CDR3 protein: CASKHGGGNSPLHF
V gene: TRBV28; CDR3 length: 14; J gene: TRBJ1-5; CDR3 protein: CASRRSGSNQPQHF
V gene: TRBV7-6; CDR3 length: 15; J gene: TRBJ1-3; CDR3 protein: CASSPRGGTGNTIYF
V gene: TRBV19; CDR3 length: 16; J gene: TRBJ2-3; CDR3 protein: CASSIVGGTSTDTQYF
V gene: TRBV5-5; CDR3 length: 15; J gene: TRBJ2-7; CDR3 protein: CASSHRTSASYEQYF
V gene: TRBV5-1; CDR3 length: 14; J gene: TRBJ1-6; CDR3 protein: CASSSTGGDSPLHF
V gene: TRBV5-1; CDR3 length: 15; J gene: TRBJ1-1; CDR3 protein: CASTNSQTPNTEAFF
V gene: TRBV9; CDR3 length: 15; J gene: TRBJ1-4; CDR3 protein: CASSPGTGHNEKLFF
V gene: TRBV4-3; CDR3 length: 13; J gene: TRBJ1-6; CDR3 protein: CASSQGMISPLHF
V gene: TRBV7-6; CDR3 length: 22; J gene: TRBJ2-1; CDR3 protein: CASSPDYSNGGIPGGFYNEQFF
V gene: TRBV15; CDR3 length: 15; J gene: TRBJ2-5; CDR3 protein: CATSTTGTSPETQYF
V gene: TRBV7-4; CDR3 length: 15; J gene: TRBJ1-6; CDR3 protein: CASSLYRGFFSPLHF
V gene: TRBV10-3; CDR3 length: 13; J gene: TRBJ2-1; CDR3 protein: CAISGNGRDEQFF
V gene: TRBV7-3; CDR3 length: 15; J gene: TRBJ1-5; CDR3 protein: CASSARTGGNQPQHF
V gene: TRBV5-6; CDR3 length: 14; J gene: TRBJ2-3; CDR3 protein: CASSPRRGADTQYF
V gene: TRBV28; CDR3 length: 17; J gene: TRBJ1-4; CDR3 protein: CASSFRWGDSPNEKLFF
V gene: TRBV28; CDR3 length: 15; J gene: TRBJ2-7; CDR3 protein: CASRIEGQGSYEQYF
V gene: TRBV4-3; CDR3 length: 15; J gene: TRBJ1-6; CDR3 protein: CASSQDLDGNSPLHF
V gene: TRBV29-1; CDR3 length: 14; J gene: TRBJ2-7; CDR3 protein: CSVDSQTSSYEQYF
V gene: TRBV7-9; CDR3 length: 16; J gene: TRBJ1-4; CDR3 protein: CASSLRTGKTNEKLFF
V gene: TRBV9; CDR3 length: 14; J gene: TRBJ2-7; CDR3 protein: CASSVEGTGYEQYF
V gene: TRBV20-1; CDR3 length: 14; J gene: TRBJ2-5; CDR3 protein: CSASIWEGGETQYF
V gene: TRBV7-8; CDR3 length: 11; J gene: TRBJ2-1; CDR3 protein: CASSTSHEQFF
V gene: TRBV12-3/TRBV12-4; CDR3 length: 11; J gene: TRBJ2-1; CDR3 protein: CASSLAGEQFF
V gene: TRBV4-2; CDR3 length: 13; J gene: TRBJ2-1; CDR3 protein: CASSQVWGNEQFF
V gene: TRBV3-1/TRBV3-2; CDR3 length: 14; J gene: TRBJ1-5; CDR3 protein: CASSLQGRSQPQHF
V gene: TRBV6-2/TRBV6-3; CDR3 length: 15; J gene: TRBJ2-2; CDR3 protein: CASSFAGTTSGELFF
V gene: TRBV5-1; CDR3 length: 12; J gene: TRBJ2-1; CDR3 protein: CASRGTYNEQFF
V gene: TRBV5-6; CDR3 length: 15; J gene: TRBJ2-1; CDR3 protein: CASSLAGQGYNEQFF
V gene: TRBV2; CDR3 length: 13; J gene: TRBJ1-1; CDR3 protein: CASSDLTGAVAFF